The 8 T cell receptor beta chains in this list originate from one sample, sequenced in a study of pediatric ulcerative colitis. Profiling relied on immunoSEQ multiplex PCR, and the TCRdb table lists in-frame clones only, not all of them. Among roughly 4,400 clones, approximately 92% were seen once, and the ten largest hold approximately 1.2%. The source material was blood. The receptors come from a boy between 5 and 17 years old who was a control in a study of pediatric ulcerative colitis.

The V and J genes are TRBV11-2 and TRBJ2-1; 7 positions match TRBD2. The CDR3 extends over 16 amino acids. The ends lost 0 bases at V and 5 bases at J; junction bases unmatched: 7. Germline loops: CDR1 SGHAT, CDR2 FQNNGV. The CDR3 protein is CASSLDPGLGNNEQFF. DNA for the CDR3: TGTGCCAGCAGCTTAGATCCCGGACTAGGCAACAATGAGCAGTTCTTC.

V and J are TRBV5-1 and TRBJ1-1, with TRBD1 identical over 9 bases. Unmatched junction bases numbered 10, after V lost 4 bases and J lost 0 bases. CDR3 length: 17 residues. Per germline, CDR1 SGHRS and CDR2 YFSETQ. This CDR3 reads CASSLGQGRWMNTEAFF. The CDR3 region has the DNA TGCGCCAGCAGCCTCGGACAGGGGCGATGGATGAACACTGAAGCTTTCTTT.

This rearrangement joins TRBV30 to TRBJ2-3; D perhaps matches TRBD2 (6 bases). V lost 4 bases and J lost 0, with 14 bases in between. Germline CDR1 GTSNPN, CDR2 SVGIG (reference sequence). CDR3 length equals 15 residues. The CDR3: CAWINLAISTDTQYF. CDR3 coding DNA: TGTGCCTGGATAAACCTAGCGATTAGCACAGATACGCAGTATTTT.

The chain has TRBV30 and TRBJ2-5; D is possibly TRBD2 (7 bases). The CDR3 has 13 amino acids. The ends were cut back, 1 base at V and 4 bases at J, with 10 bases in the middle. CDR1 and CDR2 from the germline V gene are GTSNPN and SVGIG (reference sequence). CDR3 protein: CAWSEGGAETQYF. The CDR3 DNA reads TGTGCCTGGAGTGAAGGGGGGGCAGAGACCCAGTACTTC. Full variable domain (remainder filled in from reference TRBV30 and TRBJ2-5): SQTIHQWPATLVQPVGSPLSLECTVEGTSNPNLYWYRQAAGRGLQLLFYSVGIGQISSEVPQNLSASRPQDRQFILSSKKLLLSDSGFYLCAWSEGGAETQYFGPGTRLLVL.

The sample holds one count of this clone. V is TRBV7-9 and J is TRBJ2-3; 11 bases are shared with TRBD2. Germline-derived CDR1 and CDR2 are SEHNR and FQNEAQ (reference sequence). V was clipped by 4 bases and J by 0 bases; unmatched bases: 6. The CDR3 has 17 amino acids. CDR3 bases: TGTGCCAGCAGCTGGGGAAGGACTAGCGGGAGCACAGATACGCAGTATTTT. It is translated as CASSWGRTSGSTDTQYF.

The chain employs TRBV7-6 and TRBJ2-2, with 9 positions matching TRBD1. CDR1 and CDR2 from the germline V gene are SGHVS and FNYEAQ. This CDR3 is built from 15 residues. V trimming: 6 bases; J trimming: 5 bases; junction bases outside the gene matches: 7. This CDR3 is CASSPGQGRTGELFF. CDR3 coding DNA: TGTGCCAGCAGTCCCGGACAGGGGAGGACCGGGGAGCTGTTTTTT.

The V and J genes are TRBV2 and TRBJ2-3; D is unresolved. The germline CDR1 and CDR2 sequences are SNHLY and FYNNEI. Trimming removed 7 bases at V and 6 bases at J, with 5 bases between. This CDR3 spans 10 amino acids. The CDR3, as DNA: TGTGCCAGCATCCAGGATACGCAGTATTTT. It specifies CASIQDTQYF.

CDR3 DNA sequence: TGTGCCAGCAGCTTAGGTCGAAGCAATCAGCCCCAGCATTTT. Translation: CASSLGRSNQPQHF. This sequence joins TRBV7-8 and TRBJ1-5; D not resolved. V was clipped by 1 base and J by 1 base, with 5 bases between them. The CDR3 is made up of 14 amino acids. Germline V CDR1 and CDR2: SGHVS, FQNEAQ.